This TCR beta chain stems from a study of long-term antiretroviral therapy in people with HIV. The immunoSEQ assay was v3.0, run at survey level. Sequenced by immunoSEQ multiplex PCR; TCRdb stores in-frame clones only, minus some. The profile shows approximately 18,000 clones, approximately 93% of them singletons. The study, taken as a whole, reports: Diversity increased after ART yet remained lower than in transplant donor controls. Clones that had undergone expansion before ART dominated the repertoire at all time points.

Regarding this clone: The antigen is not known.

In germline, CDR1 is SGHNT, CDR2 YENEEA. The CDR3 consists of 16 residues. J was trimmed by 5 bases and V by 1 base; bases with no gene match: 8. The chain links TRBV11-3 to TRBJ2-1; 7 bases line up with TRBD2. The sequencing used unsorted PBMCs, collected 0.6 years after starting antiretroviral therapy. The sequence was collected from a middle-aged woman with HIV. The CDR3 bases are TGTGCCAGCAGCTTAGGCGGGCCGGGGGGAAACAATGAGCAGTTCTTC. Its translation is CASSLGGPGGNNEQFF.